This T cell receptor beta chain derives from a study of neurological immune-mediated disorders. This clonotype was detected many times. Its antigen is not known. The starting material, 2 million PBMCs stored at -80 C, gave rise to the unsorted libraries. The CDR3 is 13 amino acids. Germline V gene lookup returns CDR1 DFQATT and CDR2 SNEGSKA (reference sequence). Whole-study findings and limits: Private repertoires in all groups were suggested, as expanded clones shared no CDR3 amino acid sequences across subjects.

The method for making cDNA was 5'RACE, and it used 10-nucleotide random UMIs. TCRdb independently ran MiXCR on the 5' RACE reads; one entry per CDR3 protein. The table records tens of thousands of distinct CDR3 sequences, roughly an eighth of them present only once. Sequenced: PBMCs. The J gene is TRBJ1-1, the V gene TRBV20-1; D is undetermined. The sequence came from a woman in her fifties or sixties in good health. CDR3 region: CSLAGKGNTEAFF. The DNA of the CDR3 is TGCAGCCTAGCGGGGAAAGGGAACACTGAAGCTTTCTTT.